This T cell receptor (beta chain) was observed in a study of Graves' ophthalmopathy and Graves' hyperthyroidism. The CDR3 is 16 residues long. CDR1 is SGHTA, CDR2 FQGNSA, per germline. V trimming: 0 bases; J trimming: 3 bases; junction bases outside the gene matches: 6. Amplification targeted the TCR beta CDR3 regions, with RNA transcripts as the source material. A first-round RT-PCR used HTBI primers, followed by a second-round multiplex PCR. TCRdb re-analysed the multiplex PCR reads in MiXCR, keeping a single row per CDR3 protein. Of approximately 160,000 distinct CDR3 sequences in the sample, about two fifths were seen once. This clonotype was seen repeatedly, ten times or more. Patients with other autoimmune diseases, uncontrolled infections, pregnancy or lactation were excluded. Clinical symptoms, serum thyroxine, TRAb, thyroid ultrasound and orbital computed tomography were relied on for diagnosis.

Sequenced material: peripheral blood. The sequence was obtained from a man aged 25 to 40 with Graves' ophthalmopathy. The V gene is TRBV7-2, the J gene TRBJ2-7; 9 nucleotides align to TRBD2. CDR3 sequence: CASSLAAGGPSYEQYF. DNA for the CDR3: TGTGCCAGCAGCTTAGCCGCGGGAGGGCCGAGCTACGAGCAGTACTTC.